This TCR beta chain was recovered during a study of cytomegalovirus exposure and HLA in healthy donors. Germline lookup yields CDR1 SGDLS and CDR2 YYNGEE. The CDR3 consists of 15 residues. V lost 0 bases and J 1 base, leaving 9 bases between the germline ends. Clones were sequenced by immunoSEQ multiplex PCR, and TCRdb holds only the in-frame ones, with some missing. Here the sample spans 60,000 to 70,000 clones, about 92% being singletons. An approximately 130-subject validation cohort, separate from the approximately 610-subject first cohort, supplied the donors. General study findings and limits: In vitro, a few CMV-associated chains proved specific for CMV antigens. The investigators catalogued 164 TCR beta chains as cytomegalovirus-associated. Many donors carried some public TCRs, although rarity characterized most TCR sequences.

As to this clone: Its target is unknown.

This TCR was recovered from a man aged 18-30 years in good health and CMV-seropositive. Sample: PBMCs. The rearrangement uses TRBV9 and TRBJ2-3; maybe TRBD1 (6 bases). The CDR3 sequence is CASSVVGGGTDTQYF. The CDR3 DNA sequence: TGTGCCAGCAGCGTAGTTGGGGGCGGCACAGATACGCAGTATTTT. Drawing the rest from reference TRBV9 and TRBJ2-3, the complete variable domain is DSGVTQTPKHLITATGQRVTLRCSPRSGDLSVYWYQQSLDQGLQFLIQYYNGEERAKGNILERFSAQQFPDLHSELNLSSLELGDSALYFCASSVVGGGTDTQYFGPGTRLTVL.